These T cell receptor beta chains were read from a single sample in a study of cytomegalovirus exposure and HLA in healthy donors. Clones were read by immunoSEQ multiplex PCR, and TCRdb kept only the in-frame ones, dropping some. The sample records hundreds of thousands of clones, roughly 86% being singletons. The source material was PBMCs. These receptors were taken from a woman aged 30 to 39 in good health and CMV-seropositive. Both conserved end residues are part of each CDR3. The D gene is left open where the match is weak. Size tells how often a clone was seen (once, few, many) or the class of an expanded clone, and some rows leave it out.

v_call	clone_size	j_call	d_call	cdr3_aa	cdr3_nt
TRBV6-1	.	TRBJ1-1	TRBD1	CASSVEGQLEAFF	TGTGCCAGCAGTGTAGAGGGACAGCTAGAAGCTTTCTTT
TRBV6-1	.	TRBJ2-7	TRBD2	CASSILAGSLGEQYF	TGTGCCAGCAGTATTCTAGCGGGAAGCTTGGGCGAGCAGTACTTC
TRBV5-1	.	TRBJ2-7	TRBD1	CASSPRTGNYEQYF	TGCGCCAGCAGCCCTAGGACAGGGAACTACGAGCAGTACTTC
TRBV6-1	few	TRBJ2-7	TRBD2	CASREVLEQYF	TGTGCCAGCCGGGAGGTACTCGAGCAGTACTTC
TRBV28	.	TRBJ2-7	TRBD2	CASSLSVTSGSNEQYF	TGTGCCAGCAGTTTAAGCGTTACTAGCGGGAGTAACGAGCAGTACTTC
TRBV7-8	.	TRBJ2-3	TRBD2	CASSPTSGVITDTQYF	TGTGCCAGCAGCCCGACTAGCGGGGTGATCACAGATACGCAGTATTTT
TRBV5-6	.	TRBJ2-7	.	CASSLLGPSSYEQYF	TGTGCCAGCAGCCTTCTGGGGCCGAGCTCCTACGAGCAGTACTTC
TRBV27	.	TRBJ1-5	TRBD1	CASRRTPGQGRGEPQHF	TGTGCCAGCAGACGAACACCGGGACAGGGGAGGGGAGAGCCCCAGCATTTT
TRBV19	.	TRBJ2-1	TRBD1	CASSPTGASEQFF	TGTGCCAGTAGTCCAACAGGGGCAAGTGAGCAGTTCTTC
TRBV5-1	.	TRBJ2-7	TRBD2	CASSFVEGGRYEQYF	TGCGCCAGCAGCTTCGTAGAGGGAGGGAGGTACGAGCAGTACTTC
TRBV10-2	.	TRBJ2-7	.	CASSEWRTGTTTEQYF	TGCGCCAGCAGTGAATGGAGGACGGGAACGACTACCGAGCAGTACTTC
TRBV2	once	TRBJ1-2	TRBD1	CASSDLVRGARVGYTF	TGTGCCAGCAGTGATCTCGTCAGGGGGGCCCGCGTTGGCTACACCTTC
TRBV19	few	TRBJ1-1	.	CASSETGNTEAFF	TGTGCCAGTAGCGAAACAGGGAACACTGAAGCTTTCTTT
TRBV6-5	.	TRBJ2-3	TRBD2	CASRVPSGSSDTQYF	TGTGCCAGCAGGGTTCCTAGCGGATCCTCAGATACGCAGTATTTT
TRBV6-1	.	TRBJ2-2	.	CASSEILGVHTGELFF	TGTGCCAGCAGTGAAATCCTCGGGGTTCACACCGGGGAGCTGTTTTTT
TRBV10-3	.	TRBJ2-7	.	CAISESTGPREQYF	TGTGCCATCAGTGAGTCGACAGGCCCCCGCGAGCAGTACTTC
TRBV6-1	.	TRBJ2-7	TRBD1	CASRPITGGVTEQYF	TGTGCCAGCAGACCTATCACAGGGGGCGTAACCGAGCAGTACTTC
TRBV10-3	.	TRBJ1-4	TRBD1	CAISPTGVNEKLFF	TGTGCCATCAGTCCGACAGGGGTTAATGAAAAACTGTTTTTT
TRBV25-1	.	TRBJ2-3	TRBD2	CASTLSASGHTDTQYF	TGTGCCAGCACATTGTCGGCTAGCGGACACACAGATACGCAGTATTTT
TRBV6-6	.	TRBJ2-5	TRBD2	CASSWGSGSETQYF	TGTGCCAGCAGTTGGGGAAGCGGGAGCGAGACCCAGTACTTC
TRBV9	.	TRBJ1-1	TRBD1	CASSARGQDYTEAFF	TGTGCCAGCAGCGCCAGGGGACAGGATTACACTGAAGCTTTCTTT
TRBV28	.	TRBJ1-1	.	CASSPGQRAFF	TGTGCCAGCAGCCCCGGACAGAGGGCTTTCTTT
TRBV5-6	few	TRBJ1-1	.	CASSLGALLRAFF	TGTGCCAGCAGCTTGGGTGCGTTACTAAGGGCTTTCTTT
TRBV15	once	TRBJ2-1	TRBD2	CATSRDVSVAGGLEQFF	TGTGCCACCAGCAGAGATGTCTCGGTAGCGGGAGGCCTTGAGCAGTTCTTC
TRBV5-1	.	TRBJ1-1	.	CASSLAGESTEAFF	TGCGCCAGCAGCTTGGCAGGGGAAAGCACTGAAGCTTTCTTT
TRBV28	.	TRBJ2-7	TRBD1	CASSPGQDTYEQYF	TGTGCCAGCAGTCCCGGACAGGACACCTACGAGCAGTACTTC
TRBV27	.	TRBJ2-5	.	CASSLFPAQTEQETQYF	TGTGCCAGCAGTTTATTCCCCGCCCAGACAGAGCAAGAGACCCAGTACTTC
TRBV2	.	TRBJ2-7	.	CASPPGATTGEQYF	TGTGCCAGCCCACCTGGGGCCACGACGGGCGAGCAGTACTTC
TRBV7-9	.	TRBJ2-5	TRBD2	CASSLELAMEETQYF	TGTGCCAGCAGCTTAGAACTAGCGATGGAAGAGACCCAGTACTTC
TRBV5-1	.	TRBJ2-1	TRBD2	CASSGTSGTHNEQFF	TGCGCCAGCTCCGGGACTAGCGGGACCCACAATGAGCAGTTCTTC
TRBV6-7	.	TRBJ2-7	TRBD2	CAMHPGAGGGWSYEQYF	TGTGCCATGCATCCGGGAGCGGGAGGGGGCTGGTCCTACGAGCAGTACTTC
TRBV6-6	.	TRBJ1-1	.	CASSYSAGDTEAFF	TGTGCCAGCAGTTACTCTGCGGGGGACACTGAAGCTTTCTTT
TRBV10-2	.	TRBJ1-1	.	CASSEPRQGWNTEAFF	TGCGCCAGCAGTGAGCCCCGTCAGGGGTGGAACACTGAAGCTTTCTTT
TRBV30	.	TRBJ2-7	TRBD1	CAWSLPQGTGQYF	TGTGCCTGGAGTTTACCTCAGGGGACAGGGCAGTACTTC
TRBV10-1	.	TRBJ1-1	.	CASVRDNGESEAFF	TGCGCCAGCGTACGCGACAACGGGGAATCTGAAGCTTTCTTT
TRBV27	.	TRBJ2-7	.	CASSFAETSYEQYF	TGTGCCAGCAGTTTTGCTGAAACATCCTACGAGCAGTACTTC
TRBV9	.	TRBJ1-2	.	CASSVGGGDYGYTF	TGTGCCAGCAGCGTAGGCGGGGGCGACTATGGCTACACCTTC
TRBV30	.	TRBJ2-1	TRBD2	CAWTVGLAVNNEQFF	TGTGCCTGGACCGTGGGACTAGCGGTTAACAATGAGCAGTTCTTC
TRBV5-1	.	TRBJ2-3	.	CASSLDGDPGDTQYF	TGCGCCAGCAGCTTGGACGGAGACCCGGGAGATACGCAGTATTTT
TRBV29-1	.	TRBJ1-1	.	CSVAKQGSVIGEAFF	TGCAGCGTTGCAAAACAGGGTTCGGTGATCGGTGAAGCTTTCTTT
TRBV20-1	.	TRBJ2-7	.	CSASSLYEQYF	TGCAGTGCTAGTAGTCTCTACGAGCAGTACTTC
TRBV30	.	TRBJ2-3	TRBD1	CAWSVTGQGMADTQYF	TGTGCCTGGAGTGTTACGGGACAGGGGATGGCAGATACGCAGTATTTT
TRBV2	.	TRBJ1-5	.	CASKAEQASNQPQHF	TGTGCCAGCAAGGCCGAACAGGCTAGCAATCAGCCCCAGCATTTT
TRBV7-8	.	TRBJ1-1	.	CASSLAPRLATEAFF	TGTGCCAGCAGCTTAGCCCCACGACTAGCCACTGAAGCTTTCTTT
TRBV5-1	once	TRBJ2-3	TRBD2	CASSLHGLAGGDTQYF	TGCGCCAGCAGCTTGCACGGACTAGCGGGCGGGGATACGCAGTATTTT
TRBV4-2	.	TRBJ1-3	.	CASSQVPGASVDTIYF	TGTGCCAGCAGCCAAGTGCCAGGGGCCAGCGTCGACACCATATATTTT
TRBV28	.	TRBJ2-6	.	CASRGAGANVLTF	TGTGCCAGCCGAGGAGCTGGGGCCAACGTCCTGACTTTC
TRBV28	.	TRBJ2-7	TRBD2	CASSLPPGLEIPYEQYF	TGTGCCAGCAGTTTACCTCCGGGACTAGAGATTCCCTACGAGCAGTACTTC
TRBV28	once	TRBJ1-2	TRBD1	CASTATGGLYGYTF	TGTGCCAGCACTGCGACAGGGGGTCTCTATGGCTACACCTTC
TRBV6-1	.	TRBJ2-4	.	CASSVQGAGAKNIQYF	TGTGCCAGCAGTGTACAGGGTGCAGGAGCCAAAAACATTCAGTACTTC
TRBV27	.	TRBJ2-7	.	CASSLRRFYEQYF	TGTGCCAGCAGTTTAAGGAGATTCTACGAGCAGTACTTC
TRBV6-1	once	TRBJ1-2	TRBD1	CASSEAQAGGHGYTF	TGTGCCAGCAGTGAAGCACAAGCAGGGGGCCATGGCTACACCTTC
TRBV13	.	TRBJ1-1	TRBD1	CASSSIVGQEAFF	TGTGCCAGCAGCTCGATTGTGGGACAGGAAGCTTTCTTT
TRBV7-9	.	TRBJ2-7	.	CASSPPQGTYEQYF	TGTGCCAGCAGCCCCCCGCAGGGAACCTACGAGCAGTACTTC
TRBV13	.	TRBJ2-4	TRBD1	CASSFGQGRGNIQYF	TGTGCCAGCAGCTTCGGACAGGGGAGGGGGAACATTCAGTACTTC